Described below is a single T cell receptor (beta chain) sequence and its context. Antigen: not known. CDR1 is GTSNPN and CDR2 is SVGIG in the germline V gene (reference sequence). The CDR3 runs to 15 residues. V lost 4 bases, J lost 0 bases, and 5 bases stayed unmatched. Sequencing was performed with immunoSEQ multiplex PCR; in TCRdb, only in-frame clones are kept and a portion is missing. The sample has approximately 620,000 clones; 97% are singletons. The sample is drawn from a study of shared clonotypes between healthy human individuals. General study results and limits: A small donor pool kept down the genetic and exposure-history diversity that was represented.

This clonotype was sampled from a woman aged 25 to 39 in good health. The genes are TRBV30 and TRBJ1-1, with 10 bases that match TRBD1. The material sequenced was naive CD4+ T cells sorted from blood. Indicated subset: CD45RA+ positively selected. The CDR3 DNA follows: TGTGCCTGGACCGGGACAGGGGTCATGAACACTGAAGCTTTCTTT. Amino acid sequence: CAWTGTGVMNTEAFF.